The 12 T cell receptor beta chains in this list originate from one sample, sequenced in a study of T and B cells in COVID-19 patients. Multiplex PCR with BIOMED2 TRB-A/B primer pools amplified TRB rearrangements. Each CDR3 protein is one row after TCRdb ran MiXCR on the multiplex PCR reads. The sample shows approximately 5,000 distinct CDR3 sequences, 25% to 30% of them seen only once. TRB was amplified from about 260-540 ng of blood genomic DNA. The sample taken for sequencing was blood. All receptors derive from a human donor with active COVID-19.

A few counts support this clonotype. CDR3 residues: CASTPLQYMNTEAFF. In nucleotides, the CDR3 is TGTGCCAGCACCCCATTACAGTATATGAACACTGAAGCTTTCTTT. This rearrangement joins TRBV6-5 to TRBJ1-1; D is unclear. Germline loops: CDR1 MNHEY, CDR2 SVGAGI. The CDR3 runs to 15 residues. The V gene lost 7 bases and the J gene lost 0 bases, with 15 bases spanning the gap.

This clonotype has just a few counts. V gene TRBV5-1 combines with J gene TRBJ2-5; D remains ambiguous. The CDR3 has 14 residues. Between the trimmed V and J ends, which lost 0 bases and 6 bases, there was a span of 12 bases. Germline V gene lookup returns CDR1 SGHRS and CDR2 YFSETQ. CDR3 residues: CASSLEGGVKTQYF. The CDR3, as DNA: TGCGCCAGCAGCTTGGAGGGCGGTGTGAAGACCCAGTACTTC.

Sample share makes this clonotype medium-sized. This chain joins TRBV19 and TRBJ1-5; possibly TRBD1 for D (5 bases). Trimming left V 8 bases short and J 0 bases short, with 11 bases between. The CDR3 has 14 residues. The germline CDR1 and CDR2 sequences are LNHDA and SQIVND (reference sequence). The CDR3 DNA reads TGTGCCAGTTTGGACACTCTTAGCAATCAGCCCCAGCATTTT. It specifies CASLDTLSNQPQHF.

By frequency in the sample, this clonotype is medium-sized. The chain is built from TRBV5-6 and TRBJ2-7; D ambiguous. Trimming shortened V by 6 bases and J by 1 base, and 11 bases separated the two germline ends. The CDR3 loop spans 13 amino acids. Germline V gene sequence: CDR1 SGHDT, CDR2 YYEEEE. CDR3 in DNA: TGTGCCAGCACCGGTATGATATCCTACGAGCAGTACTTC. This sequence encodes CASTGMISYEQYF.

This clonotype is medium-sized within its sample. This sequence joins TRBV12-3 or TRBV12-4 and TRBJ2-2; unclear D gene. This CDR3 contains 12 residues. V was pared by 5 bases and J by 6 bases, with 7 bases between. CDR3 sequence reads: CASSHTAGELFF. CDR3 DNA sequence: TGTGCCAGCAGTCATACTGCCGGGGAGCTGTTTTTT.

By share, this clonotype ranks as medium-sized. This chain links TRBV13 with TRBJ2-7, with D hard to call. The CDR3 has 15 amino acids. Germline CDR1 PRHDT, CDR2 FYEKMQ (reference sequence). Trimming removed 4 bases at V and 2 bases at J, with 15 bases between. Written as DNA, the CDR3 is TGTGCCAGCAGCTCCTTGGGCAGCCGAGCCTACGAGCAGTACTTC. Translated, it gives CASSSLGSRAYEQYF.

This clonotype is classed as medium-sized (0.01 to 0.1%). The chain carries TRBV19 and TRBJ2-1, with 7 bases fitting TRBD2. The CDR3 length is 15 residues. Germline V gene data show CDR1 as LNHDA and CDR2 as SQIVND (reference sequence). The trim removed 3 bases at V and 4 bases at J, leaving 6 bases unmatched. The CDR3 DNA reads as TGTGCCAGTAGTATCACGCCTAGCGGTTACAATGAGCAGTTCTTC. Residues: CASSITPSGYNEQFF.

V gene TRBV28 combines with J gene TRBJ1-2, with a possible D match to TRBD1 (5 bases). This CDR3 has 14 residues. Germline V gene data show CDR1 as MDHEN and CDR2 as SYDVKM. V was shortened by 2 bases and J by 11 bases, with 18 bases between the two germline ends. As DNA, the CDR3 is TGTGCCAGCAGTTTAGCCGGGACCACCCTGGGGTACACCTTC. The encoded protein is CASSLAGTTLGYTF.

CDR3 nucleotides: TGTGCCAGCAGTTTAGGGGGGCGTGCGAACACTGAAGCTTTCTTT. Translating gives CASSLGGRANTEAFF. V gene TRBV12-3 or TRBV12-4 combines with J gene TRBJ1-1; D is perhaps TRBD1 (6 bases). The CDR3 loop spans 15 amino acids. Trimming cost V 1 base and J 1 base, with 10 bases left between them.

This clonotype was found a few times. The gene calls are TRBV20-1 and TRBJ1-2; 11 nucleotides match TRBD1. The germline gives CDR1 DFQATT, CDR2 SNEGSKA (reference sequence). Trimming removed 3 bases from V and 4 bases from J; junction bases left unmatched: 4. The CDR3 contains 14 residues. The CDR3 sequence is CSASRTGGVYGYTF. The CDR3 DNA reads TGCAGTGCTAGCAGGACAGGGGGCGTCTATGGCTACACCTTC.

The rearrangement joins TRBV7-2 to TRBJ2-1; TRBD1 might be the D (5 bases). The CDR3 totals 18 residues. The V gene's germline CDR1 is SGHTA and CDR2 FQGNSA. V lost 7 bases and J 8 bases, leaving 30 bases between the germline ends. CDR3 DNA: TGTGCCAGCAACCCGTGGCGGACATGGAAGGGGCCAAGGGATGAGCAGTTCTTC. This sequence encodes CASNPWRTWKGPRDEQFF. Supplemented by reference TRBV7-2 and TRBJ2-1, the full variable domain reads GAGVSQSPSNKVTEKGKDVELRCDPISGHTALYWYRQSLGQGLEFLIYFQGNSAPDKSGLPSDRFSAERTGGSVSTLTIQRTQQEDSAVYLCASNPWRTWKGPRDEQFFGPGTRLTVL.

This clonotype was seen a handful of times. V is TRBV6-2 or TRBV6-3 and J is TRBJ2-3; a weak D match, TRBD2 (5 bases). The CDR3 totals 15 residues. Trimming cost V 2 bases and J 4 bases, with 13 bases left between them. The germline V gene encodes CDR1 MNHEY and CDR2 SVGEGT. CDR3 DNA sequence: TGTGCCAGCAGTTACCCTCGGGGTGGGTCAGATACGCAGTATTTT. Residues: CASSYPRGGSDTQYF.